This T cell receptor (beta chain) was captured in a study of technical replicates of blood from four donors. This CDR3 comprises 11 residues. The ends were cut back, 0 bases at V and 8 bases at J, with 4 bases in the middle. Per germline, CDR1 WSHSY and CDR2 SAAADI. TCRdb's table, derived via immunoSEQ multiplex PCR, lists solely in-frame clones and lacks some. Of about 81,000 clones in the sample, approximately 94% were seen once. Sequencing was done on a sample of T cells isolated from PBMCs. This TCR came from a human donor in good health. The genes are TRBV10-2 and TRBJ1-2; D remains ambiguous. In nucleotides, the CDR3 is TGCGCCAGCAGTGAGTCGCAGGGCTACACCTTC. Amino acid sequence: CASSESQGYTF.